The present TCR beta chain was sequenced within a study of blood T cell repertoires in COVID-19. The wider study: Italy, Spain and the United States were the sources of the convalescent and acute COVID-19 samples. PBMCs, B-cell-depleted T cells, or T cells provided the cDNA or gDNA that made up the material.

The CDR3 contains 13 residues. Germline-derived CDR1 and CDR2 are MNHEY and SVGAGI. Trimming pared 6 bases from V and 1 base from J, leaving 9 bases between. Per the authors' pipeline: Using reference gene primer amplification, nucleated cell counts were estimated. The assay was immunoSEQ multiplex PCR, and TCRdb's table has in-frame clones only and misses some. That table is the source of V, J and clone size, and D and trimming were worked out from the DNA. Of about 89,000 clones detected, around 88% appear once; the ten largest clones hold 0.47%. The clonotype originates from a man in his 60s with acute or convalescent COVID-19. This chain links TRBV6-5 with TRBJ1-2; D gene unclear. The sequenced sample was peripheral blood. The CDR3 here is CASSLEINYGYTF. The CDR3 DNA is TGTGCCAGCAGCCTGGAGATTAACTATGGCTACACCTTC.